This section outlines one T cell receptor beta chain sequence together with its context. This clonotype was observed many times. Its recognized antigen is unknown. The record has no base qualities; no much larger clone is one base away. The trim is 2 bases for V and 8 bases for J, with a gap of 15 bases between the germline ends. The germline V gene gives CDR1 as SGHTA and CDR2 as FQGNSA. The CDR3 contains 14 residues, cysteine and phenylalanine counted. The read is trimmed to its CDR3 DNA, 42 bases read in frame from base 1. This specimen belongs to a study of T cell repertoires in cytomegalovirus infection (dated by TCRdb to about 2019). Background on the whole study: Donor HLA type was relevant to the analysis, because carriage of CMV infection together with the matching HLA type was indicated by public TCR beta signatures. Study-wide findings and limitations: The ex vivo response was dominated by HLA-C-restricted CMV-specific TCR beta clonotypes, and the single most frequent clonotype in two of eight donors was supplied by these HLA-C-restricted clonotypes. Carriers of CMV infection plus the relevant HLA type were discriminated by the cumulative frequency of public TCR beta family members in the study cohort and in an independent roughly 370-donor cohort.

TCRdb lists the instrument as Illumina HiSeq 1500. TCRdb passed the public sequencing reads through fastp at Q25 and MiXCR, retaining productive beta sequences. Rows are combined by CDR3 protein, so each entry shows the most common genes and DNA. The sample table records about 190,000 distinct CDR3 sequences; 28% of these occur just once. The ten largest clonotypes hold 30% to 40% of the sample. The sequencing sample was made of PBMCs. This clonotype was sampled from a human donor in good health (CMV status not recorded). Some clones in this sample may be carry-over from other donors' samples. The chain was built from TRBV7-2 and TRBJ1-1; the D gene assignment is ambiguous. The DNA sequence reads TGTGCCAGCAGCTTACGAGGGTTCTCAGCCGAAGCTTTCTTT. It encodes CASSLRGFSAEAFF. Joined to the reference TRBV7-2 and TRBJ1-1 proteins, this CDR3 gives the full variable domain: GAGVSQSPSNKVTEKGKDVELRCDPISGHTALYWYRQSLGQGLEFLIYFQGNSAPDKSGLPSDRFSAERTGGSVSTLTIQRTQQEDSAVYLCASSLRGFSAEAFFGQGTRLTVV.